Listed below are T cell receptor beta chains from one sample, sequenced in a study of T cells in Graves' hyperthyroidism and ophthalmopathy. TCRdb analysed the multiplex PCR reads with MiXCR anew, one entry per CDR3 protein. Altogether 340,000 or so distinct CDR3 sequences are present, roughly a fifth being singletons, with the ten largest covering over 40%. The specimen sequenced was blood. Receptors originate from a woman aged 45-65 years with Graves' hyperthyroidism. The CDR3 runs from the conserved cysteine through the conserved F or W. The D gene is left open where the match is weak. Only some rows state a clone size, as once, few, many or a class for expanded clones.

cdr3_length	v_call	j_call	d_call	clone_size	cdr3_aa	cdr3_nt
13	TRBV5-1	TRBJ1-2	TRBD1	many	CASSPRQGYGYTF	TGCGCCAGCAGCCCAAGACAGGGCTATGGCTACACCTTC
15	TRBV12-3/TRBV12-4	TRBJ1-5	TRBD1	.	CASSNRGNSNQPQHF	TGTGCCAGCAGTAACAGGGGTAATAGCAATCAGCCCCAACATTTT
18	TRBV18	TRBJ2-3	TRBD1	few	CASSQNVWTGGDTDTQYF	TGTGCCAGCTCACAAAACGTTTGGACAGGGGGCGACACAGATACGCAGTATTTT
12	TRBV28	TRBJ1-1	.	many	CASSFVGTEAFF	TGTGCCAGCAGTTTTGTAGGCACTGAAGCTTTCTTT
15	TRBV3-1	TRBJ2-1	.	many	CASSHQRSRYNEQFF	TGTGCCAGCAGCCACCAGCGGAGTCGGTACAATGAGCAGTTCTTC
12	TRBV19	TRBJ2-1	TRBD1	few	CASGTGINEQFF	TGTGCCAGCGGGACAGGCATCAATGAGCAGTTCTTC
14	TRBV19	TRBJ1-2	TRBD1	few	CASRGQILNYGYTF	TGTGCCAGCAGGGGGCAGATTTTGAACTATGGCTACACCTTC
16	TRBV7-9	TRBJ2-5	TRBD1	many	CASSPTGQGRQETQYF	TGTGCCAGCAGCCCCACGGGACAGGGGAGACAAGAGACCCAGTACTTC
17	TRBV20-1	TRBJ2-3	TRBD2	many	CSARGLAGVGSTDTQYF	TGCAGTGCTAGAGGTCTAGCGGGAGTTGGGAGCACAGATACGCAGTATTTT
14	TRBV20-1	TRBJ1-2	TRBD1	many	CSAPSEQGVSGYTF	TGCAGTGCTCCTTCAGAACAGGGGGTCTCTGGCTACACCTTC
18	TRBV7-9	TRBJ2-1	.	once	CASSGASVERASYNEQFF	TGTGCCAGCAGCGGGGCCTCGGTGGAGCGGGCCTCCTACAATGAGCAGTTCTTC
17	TRBV14	TRBJ2-1	TRBD2	few	CASSQVKGLAGGREQFF	TGTGCCAGCAGCCAAGTTAAAGGACTAGCGGGAGGAAGGGAGCAGTTCTTC
14	TRBV12-3/TRBV12-4	TRBJ1-5	.	few	CASSLMDSNQPQHF	TGTGCCAGCAGTTTAATGGATAGCAATCAGCCCCAGCATTTT
13	TRBV6-2/TRBV6-3	TRBJ1-2	.	.	CASSYRRGEGYTF	TGTGCCAGCAGTTACCGCAGGGGTGAGGGCTACACCTTC
16	TRBV2	TRBJ2-7	TRBD2	.	CASSEGTSGMVSEQYF	TGTGCCAGCAGTGAGGGGACTAGCGGGATGGTGAGTGAGCAGTACTTC
11	TRBV2	TRBJ1-1	.	many	CASNRNTEAFF	TGTGCCAGCAATAGGAACACTGAAGCTTTCTTT
14	TRBV18	TRBJ1-5	.	many	CASSPQGGNQPQHF	TGTGCCAGCTCACCACAGGGGGGCAATCAGCCCCAGCATTTT
13	TRBV11-2	TRBJ2-5	.	.	CASSLGSLETQYF	TGTGCCAGCAGCTTAGGCTCTTTGGAGACCCAGTACTTC
14	TRBV18	TRBJ2-1	TRBD2	many	CASSPPGTTNEQFF	TGTGCCAGCTCACCACCGGGGACTACCAATGAGCAGTTCTTC
16	TRBV14	TRBJ2-1	.	many	CASSQEKGLSYNEQFF	TGTGCCAGCAGCCAAGAAAAGGGTCTTTCCTACAATGAGCAGTTCTTC
14	TRBV7-9	TRBJ2-3	TRBD1	.	CASSEGQGTDMQYF	TGTGCCAGCAGCGAGGGACAGGGCACAGATATGCAGTATTTT
15	TRBV7-3	TRBJ2-2	TRBD2	few	CASSATSGGAGELFF	TGTGCCAGCAGCGCGACTAGCGGGGGGGCCGGGGAGCTGTTTTTT
13	TRBV27	TRBJ2-7	TRBD1	.	CASSSYQGAAQYF	TGTGCCAGCAGTTCCTACCAGGGGGCCGCGCAGTACTTC
10	TRBV28	TRBJ2-7	.	many	CASSSTEQYF	TGTGCCAGCAGTTCCACAGAGCAGTACTTC
17	TRBV27	TRBJ2-5	.	many	CASSLSSGGSYQETQYF	TGTGCCAGCAGTTTATCGTCCGGGGGATCGTACCAAGAGACCCAGTACTTC
17	TRBV28	TRBJ2-7	TRBD1	.	CASSPPRWAGGTDEQYF	TGTGCCAGCAGTCCCCCCAGATGGGCAGGGGGAACCGACGAGCAGTACTTC
14	TRBV12-3/TRBV12-4	TRBJ1-2	.	.	CASSLALLAYGYTF	TGTGCCAGCAGTTTGGCCCTATTGGCCTATGGCTACACCTTC
16	TRBV9	TRBJ2-3	TRBD2	once	CASSVLAGRYTDTQYF	TGTGCCAGCAGCGTCCTAGCGGGACGATACACAGATACGCAGTATTTT
16	TRBV7-9	TRBJ1-6	.	few	CASSSPRGGGIKSLHF	TGTGCCAGCAGCTCACCCAGGGGAGGAGGAATTAAGTCCCTCCACTTT
16	TRBV5-5	TRBJ1-5	.	many	CASSLTGLMTNQPQHF	TGTGCCAGCAGCTTGACAGGGCTTATGACCAATCAGCCCCAGCATTTT
16	TRBV30	TRBJ2-1	.	many	CAWRPPLWRGDNEQFF	TGTGCCTGGAGACCCCCCTTGTGGAGGGGGGACAATGAGCAGTTCTTC
15	TRBV2	TRBJ2-3	.	many	CASSAGSGSTDTQYF	TGTGCCAGCAGTGCCGGTTCAGGTAGCACAGATACGCAGTATTTT
13	TRBV5-6	TRBJ2-3	TRBD2	few	CASSSSGRETQYF	TGTGCCAGCAGCTCTAGCGGGAGAGAAACGCAGTATTTT
15	TRBV3-1	TRBJ2-1	TRBD2	.	CASSQGIAGGPEQFF	TGTGCCAGCAGCCAAGGGATAGCGGGGGGGCCTGAGCAGTTCTTC
17	TRBV28	TRBJ2-3	TRBD2	once	CASSFPRSGRVTDTQYF	TGTGCCAGCAGTTTTCCCCGAAGCGGGAGGGTCACAGATACGCAGTATTTT
15	TRBV7-9	TRBJ2-5	.	many	CASSPSGGGPQTQYF	TGTGCCAGCAGCCCCTCAGGGGGGGGGCCTCAGACCCAGTACTTC
17	TRBV24-1	TRBJ2-3	.	.	CATSDWGGRDKADTQYF	TGTGCCACCAGTGATTGGGGGGGCAGGGATAAGGCAGATACGCAGTATTTT
15	TRBV19	TRBJ2-5	TRBD2	.	CASSEVAGGLETQYF	TGTGCCAGTAGTGAAGTAGCGGGGGGGCTAGAGACCCAGTACTTC
13	TRBV7-3	TRBJ1-2	.	.	CASSYSPGGGYTF	TGTGCCAGCAGCTACTCCCCAGGAGGTGGCTACACCTTC
19	TRBV28	TRBJ2-7	TRBD1	.	CASSLERDRGEMSSYEQYF	TGTGCCAGCAGTTTGGAGCGGGACAGGGGCGAGATGAGCTCCTACGAGCAGTACTTC
14	TRBV9	TRBJ2-1	.	.	CASSVGHKSETQFF	TGTGCCAGCAGCGTAGGTCACAAGTCGGAGACCCAGTTCTTC
14	TRBV2	TRBJ2-3	TRBD2	.	CASSVAGGADTQYF	TGTGCCAGCAGTGTAGCGGGAGGAGCAGATACGCAGTATTTT